A selection of T cell receptor beta chains follows, all from one sample in a study of T-cell reconstitution after alpha-beta-depleted transplantation in children. TCRdb passed the PCR reads through MiXCR, listing each CDR3 protein once. Of about 870,000 distinct CDR3 sequences listed, roughly 15% are singletons. Sequencing was performed on PBMCs, mostly from graft donor cells, taken 360 days after TCRalphabeta/CD19-depleted stem cell transplant. All receptors come from a male patient younger than 18 who had a stem cell transplant for acute lymphoblastic leukemia, so the T cells may come from the graft donor. CDR3s include the opening cysteine and the closing phenylalanine or tryptophan. Each record gives: V gene, clone size, J gene, CDR3 protein. Clone size is shown for a subset of rows, as once, few, many or a class of expanded clone.

V: TRBV2; size: few; J: TRBJ2-7; CDR3: CASTEMGTPQGHYEQYF
V: TRBV7-3; size: few; J: TRBJ1-3; CDR3: CASSKGTGRNTIYF
V: TRBV20-1; size: .; J: TRBJ2-3; CDR3: CSALSGLTDTQYF
V: TRBV29-1; size: .; J: TRBJ2-1; CDR3: CSVEDWGTSGSEQFF
V: TRBV5-1; size: few; J: TRBJ2-3; CDR3: CASSSRTSGYTDTQYF
V: TRBV20-1; size: few; J: TRBJ2-1; CDR3: CSADLQFF
V: TRBV20-1; size: .; J: TRBJ2-3; CDR3: CSARSGRDSWGDTQYF
V: TRBV15; size: .; J: TRBJ2-7; CDR3: CATSRGQAHYEQYF
V: TRBV7-2; size: .; J: TRBJ2-2; CDR3: CASSLDQGRITGELFF
V: TRBV7-9; size: few; J: TRBJ2-7; CDR3: CASSSVTGVYEQYF
V: TRBV5-1; size: few; J: TRBJ2-1; CDR3: CASSLDGISYNEQFF
V: TRBV24-1; size: .; J: TRBJ2-7; CDR3: CATSDPRQGSYEQYF
V: TRBV5-1; size: few; J: TRBJ2-3; CDR3: CASSFWGRSTDTQYF
V: TRBV12-3/TRBV12-4; size: .; J: TRBJ1-1; CDR3: CASSLEGRRDTEAFF
V: TRBV19; size: .; J: TRBJ1-1; CDR3: CASMGLGQRPGNTEAFF
V: TRBV25-1; size: .; J: TRBJ2-7; CDR3: CASSEFGGRGGEQYF
V: TRBV18; size: .; J: TRBJ1-5; CDR3: CASSQRLHNQPQHF
V: TRBV6-5; size: few; J: TRBJ2-3; CDR3: CASSYSGQPLTDTQYF
V: TRBV7-2; size: .; J: TRBJ1-2; CDR3: CASSLVGRDRYTF
V: TRBV11-2; size: few; J: TRBJ2-2; CDR3: CASSPGTSGRRIPRELFF
V: TRBV9; size: .; J: TRBJ2-3; CDR3: CASSVELATADTQYF
V: TRBV19; size: .; J: TRBJ2-6; CDR3: CASEGPTSGANVLTF